A selection of T cell receptor beta chains follows, all from one sample in a study of lymphopenia after photon versus proton radiotherapy. Assay used: immunoSEQ multiplex PCR; TCRdb lists only in-frame clones, some missing. The sample shows approximately 21,000 clones, 85% of them seen only once. The sample consisted of peripheral blood, taken from a patient treated with photon-based radiotherapy. The source is a man aged 60 to 69 with pancreatic cancer. The CDR3 runs from the conserved cysteine through the conserved F or W. D genes are given only for firm matches. For some rows the clone size is stated as once, few or many, or as a class when expanded; others skip it.

clone size	V gene	J gene	D gene	CDR3 protein	CDR3 DNA
-	TRBV2	TRBJ1-6	-	CASTRGAVPSSYNSPLHF	TGTGCCAGCACCCGAGGGGCGGTTCCGAGCTCCTATAATTCACCCCTCCACTTT
-	TRBV19	TRBJ1-3	-	CASTLTMGSGNTIYF	TGTGCCAGTACCCTAACGATGGGATCCGGAAACACCATATATTTT
-	TRBV30	TRBJ1-5	-	CAWSEWGFSNQPQHF	TGTGCCTGGAGTGAGTGGGGATTTAGCAATCAGCCCCAGCATTTT
-	TRBV6-5	TRBJ2-4	-	CASSYAGRSNIQYF	TGTGCCAGCAGTTACGCGGGCAGATCAAACATTCAGTACTTC
-	TRBV5-1	TRBJ2-7	TRBD2	CASSLDGTSGRYEQYF	TGCGCCAGCAGCTTGGATGGGACTAGCGGGAGATACGAGCAGTACTTC
-	TRBV9	TRBJ2-2	TRBD1	CASSSGQGPLLHGELFF	TGTGCCAGCAGCTCGGGACAGGGGCCCCTCCTCCACGGGGAGCTGTTTTTT
-	TRBV9	TRBJ2-1	-	CASSPRPLGSSYGSYNEQFF	TGTGCCAGCAGCCCACGACCCCTCGGCTCCTCCTATGGCTCCTACAATGAGCAGTTCTTC
-	TRBV19	TRBJ1-6	-	CASSREQGLSYNSPLHF	TGTGCCAGTAGTCGCGAGCAGGGTCTCTCCTATAATTCACCCCTCCACTTT
few	TRBV7-9	TRBJ1-6	-	CASSPWAGDSPLHF	TGTGCCAGCAGCCCCTGGGCAGGGGACTCACCCCTCCACTTT
-	TRBV5-1	TRBJ2-2	-	CASSLVSNTGELFF	TGCGCCAGCAGCTTGGTTTCGAACACCGGGGAGCTGTTTTTT
-	TRBV18	TRBJ2-7	-	CASYAVQGNEQYF	TGTGCCAGCTACGCAGTTCAGGGGAACGAGCAGTACTTC
-	TRBV19	TRBJ1-2	-	CASRFHSGGPSGYTF	TGTGCCAGTAGATTCCACTCTGGGGGACCTTCTGGCTACACCTTC
-	TRBV5-6	TRBJ2-1	TRBD2	CASSLWSSGTYNEQFF	TGTGCCAGCAGCTTGTGGTCTAGCGGAACCTACAATGAGCAGTTCTTC
-	TRBV4-1	TRBJ1-1	TRBD1	CASSQVPGGNAEAFF	TGCGCCAGCAGCCAAGTGCCAGGGGGCAACGCTGAAGCTTTCTTT
few	TRBV7-8	TRBJ2-2	-	CASSRRGPILGELFF	TGTGCCAGCAGCCGTCGGGGACCAATCCTCGGGGAGCTGTTTTTT
-	TRBV6-5	TRBJ1-6	-	CASSRQGPPLHF	TGTGCCAGCAGCCGGCAGGGTCCACCCCTCCACTTT
-	TRBV7-2	TRBJ1-5	-	CASSLAGGSNQPQHF	TGTGCCAGCAGCTTAGCGGGGGGGAGCAATCAGCCCCAGCATTTT
-	TRBV7-9	TRBJ1-6	-	CASSPAMTAPLHF	TGTGCCAGCAGCCCCGCGATGACAGCACCCCTCCACTTT
-	TRBV7-2	TRBJ1-5	-	CASSADSQPQHF	TGTGCCAGCAGCGCGGACAGCCAGCCCCAGCATTTT
-	TRBV18	TRBJ1-3	TRBD1	CASSRDRVTGNTIYF	TGTGCCAGCTCAAGAGACAGGGTCACTGGAAACACCATATATTTT
-	TRBV15	TRBJ2-5	-	CATRMGHLQETQYF	TGTGCCACCAGAATGGGACACCTCCAAGAGACCCAGTACTTC
once	TRBV7-3	TRBJ1-1	-	CASSDRALNTEAFF	TGTGCCAGCAGCGACCGGGCCTTGAACACTGAAGCTTTCTTT